Listed here is a single TCR beta chain. Its specificity is unknown. In TCRdb, the 5' RACE reads were re-called with MiXCR into one record per CDR3 protein. The profile covers around 540,000 distinct CDR3 sequences, with roughly 13% appearing a single time and 6.8% taken by the ten largest. This entry is derived from a study of CD8 T cells in ankylosing spondylitis. Findings and caveats of the study: In the blood and synovial fluid of reactive arthritis, some motif variants had been previously reported. Seemingly characteristic of ankylosing spondylitis blood was a TCR beta motif consisting of several highly homologous variants. Matched synovial fluid from ankylosing spondylitis patients was reported to be enriched for disease-linked clones.

The length of the CDR3 is 16 residues. Unmatched junction bases numbered 6, after V lost 5 bases and J lost 5 bases. Germline V CDR1 and CDR2: SQVTM, ANQGSEA. The sequenced sample was blood, either unsorted or a sorted T cell fraction (not recorded which). This clonotype was sampled from a male donor with ankylosing spondylitis. The chain combines TRBV29-1 with TRBJ2-2; 15 bases fit TRBD2. The CDR3 here is CSVTGTSGRSTGELFF. The CDR3 DNA follows: TGCAGCGTTACCGGGACTAGCGGGAGGTCAACCGGGGAGCTGTTTTTT.